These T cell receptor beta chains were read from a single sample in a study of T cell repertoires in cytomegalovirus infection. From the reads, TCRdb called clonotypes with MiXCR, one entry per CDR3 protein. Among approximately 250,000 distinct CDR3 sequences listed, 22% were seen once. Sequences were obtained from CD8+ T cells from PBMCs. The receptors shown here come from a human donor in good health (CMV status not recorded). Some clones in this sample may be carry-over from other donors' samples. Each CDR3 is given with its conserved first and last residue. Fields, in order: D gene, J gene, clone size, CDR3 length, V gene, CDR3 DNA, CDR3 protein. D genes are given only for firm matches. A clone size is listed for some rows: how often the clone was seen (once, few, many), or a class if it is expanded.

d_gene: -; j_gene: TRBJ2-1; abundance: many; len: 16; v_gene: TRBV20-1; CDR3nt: TGCAGTGCTAGAGAAATGATAAGTTCCCCCTACAATGAGCAGTTCTTC; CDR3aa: CSAREMISSPYNEQFF
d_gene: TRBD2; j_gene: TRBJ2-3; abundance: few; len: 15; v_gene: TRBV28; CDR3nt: TGTGCCAGCAGTTTCCTAGCGGGGTTCACAGATACGCAGTATTTT; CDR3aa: CASSFLAGFTDTQYF
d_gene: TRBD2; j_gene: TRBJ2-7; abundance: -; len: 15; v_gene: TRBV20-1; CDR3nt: TGCAGTGCTAGAGCCCGACTAGCGGCAGTGTACGAGCAGTACTTC; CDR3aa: CSARARLAAVYEQYF
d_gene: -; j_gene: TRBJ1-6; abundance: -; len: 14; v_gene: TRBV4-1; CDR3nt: TGCGCCAGCAGCCATCCCGGATTGAATTCACCCCTCCACTTT; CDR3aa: CASSHPGLNSPLHF
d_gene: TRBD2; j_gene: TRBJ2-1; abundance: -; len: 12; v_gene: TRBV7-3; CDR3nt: TGTGCCAGCAGTTCCCGGGGGGTCGGGCTGTTCTTC; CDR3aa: CASSSRGVGLFF
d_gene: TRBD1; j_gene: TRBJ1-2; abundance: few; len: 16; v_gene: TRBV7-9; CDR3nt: TGTGCCAGCAGCTCGGGACAGGGATGGGCTAACTATGGCTACACCTTC; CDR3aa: CASSSGQGWANYGYTF
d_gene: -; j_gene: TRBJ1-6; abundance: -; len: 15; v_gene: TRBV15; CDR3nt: TGTGCCACCAGCGGTTCTAGCTCCTATAATTCACCCCTCCACTTT; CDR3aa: CATSGSSSYNSPLHF
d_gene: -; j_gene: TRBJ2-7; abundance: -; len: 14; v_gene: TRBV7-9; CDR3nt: TGTGCCAGCAGCTTAAGAGCTCGAGCGGACGAGCAGTACTTC; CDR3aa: CASSLRARADEQYF
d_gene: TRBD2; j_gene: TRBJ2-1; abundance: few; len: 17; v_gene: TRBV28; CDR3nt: TGTGCCAGCACCTGGGATTCCGGGACTAGCGGGAATTATGAGCAGTTCTTC; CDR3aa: CASTWDSGTSGNYEQFF
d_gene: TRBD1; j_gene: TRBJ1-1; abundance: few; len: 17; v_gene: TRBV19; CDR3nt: TGTGCCAGTACTCCCCGAGGTACAGGGGGCTTAAACACTGAAGCTTTCTTT; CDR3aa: CASTPRGTGGLNTEAFF
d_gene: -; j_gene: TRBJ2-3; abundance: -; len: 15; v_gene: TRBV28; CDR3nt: TGTGCCAGCAGTTTTCGTTCGGCTAGCACAGATACGCAGTATTTT; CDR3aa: CASSFRSASTDTQYF
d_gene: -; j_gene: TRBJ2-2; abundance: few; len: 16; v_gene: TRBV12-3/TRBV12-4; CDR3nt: TGTGCCAGCAGTCCTTCAGATAGGGGGGTTACCGGGGAGCTGTTTTTT; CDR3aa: CASSPSDRGVTGELFF
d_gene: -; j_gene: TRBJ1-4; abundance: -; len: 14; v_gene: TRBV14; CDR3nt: TGTGCCAGCAGCCAACAAGGGCCCAATTTTCGACTGTTTTTT; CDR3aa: CASSQQGPNFRLFF
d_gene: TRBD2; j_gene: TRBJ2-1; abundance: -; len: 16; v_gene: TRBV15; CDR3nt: TGTGCCACCAGCGAGACTAGCGGTCCATCCTACAATGAGCAGTTCTTC; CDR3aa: CATSETSGPSYNEQFF
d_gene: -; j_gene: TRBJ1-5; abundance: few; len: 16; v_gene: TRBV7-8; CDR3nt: TGTGCCAGCAGCCCCCTCGGGACCCACGGGAATCAGCCCCAGCATTTT; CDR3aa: CASSPLGTHGNQPQHF
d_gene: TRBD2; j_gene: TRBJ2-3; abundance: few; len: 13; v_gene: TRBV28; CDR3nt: TGTGCCGAAAGCGGGGGATCCACAGATACGCAGTATTTT; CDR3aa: CAESGGSTDTQYF
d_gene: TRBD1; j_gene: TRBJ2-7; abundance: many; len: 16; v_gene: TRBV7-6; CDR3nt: TGTGCCAGCAGCTTAGCTTCCGGGACAGGGATCTACGAGCAGTACTTC; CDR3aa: CASSLASGTGIYEQYF
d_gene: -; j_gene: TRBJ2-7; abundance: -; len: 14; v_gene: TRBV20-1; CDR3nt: TGCAGTGCTAGAGATAGAGCCTCCTCCTACGAGCAGTACTTC; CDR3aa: CSARDRASSYEQYF
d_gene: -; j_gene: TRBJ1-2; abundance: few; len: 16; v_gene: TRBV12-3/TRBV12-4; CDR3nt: TGTGCCAGCAGTGATACCGGGGACCTAAGCAGTCGTGGCTACACCTTC; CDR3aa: CASSDTGDLSSRGYTF
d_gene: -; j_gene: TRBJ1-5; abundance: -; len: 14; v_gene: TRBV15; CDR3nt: TGTGCCACCAGCACCGGGCAGTCAAATCAGCCCCAGCATTTT; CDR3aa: CATSTGQSNQPQHF
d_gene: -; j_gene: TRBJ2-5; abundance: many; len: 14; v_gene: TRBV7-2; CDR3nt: TGTGCCAGCAGCGGGGGGGGGCTGTGGGAGACCCAGTACTTC; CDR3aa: CASSGGGLWETQYF
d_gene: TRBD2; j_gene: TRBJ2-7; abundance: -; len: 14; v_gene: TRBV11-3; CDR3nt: TGTGCCAGCCCGGAGCGGGGGAGACCCTACGAGCAGTACTTC; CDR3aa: CASPERGRPYEQYF
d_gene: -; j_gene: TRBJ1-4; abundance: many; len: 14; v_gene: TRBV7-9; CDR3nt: TGTGCCAGCAGCTTACCCTCTCAGAATGAAAAACTGTTTTTT; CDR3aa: CASSLPSQNEKLFF
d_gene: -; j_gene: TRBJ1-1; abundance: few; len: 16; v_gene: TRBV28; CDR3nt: TGTGCCAGCAGTTTATCCAACGGTCCGGGTGACACTGAAGCTTTCTTT; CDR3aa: CASSLSNGPGDTEAFF
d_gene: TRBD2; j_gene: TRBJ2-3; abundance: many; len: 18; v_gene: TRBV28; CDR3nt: TGTGCCAGCAGTTCCCGGACAGCGGGGGGCCTTAGCACAGATACGCAGTATTTT; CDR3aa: CASSSRTAGGLSTDTQYF
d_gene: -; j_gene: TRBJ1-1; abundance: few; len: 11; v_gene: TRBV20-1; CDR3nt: TGCAGTGCTACCATGAACACTGAAGCTTTCTTT; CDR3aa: CSATMNTEAFF
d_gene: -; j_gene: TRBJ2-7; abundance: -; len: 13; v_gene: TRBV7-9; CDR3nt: TGTGCCAGCAGCTCCCCGGGCTGGGGCGAGCAGTACTTC; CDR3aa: CASSSPGWGEQYF
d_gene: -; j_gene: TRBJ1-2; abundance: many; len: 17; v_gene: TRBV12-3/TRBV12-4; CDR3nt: TGTGCCAGCAGTTCCCTCATGGACGGAGGAACTAACTATGGCTACACCTTC; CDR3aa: CASSSLMDGGTNYGYTF